The present T cell receptor (beta chain) was sequenced within a study of untreated major depressive disorder (dated by TCRdb to 2016 to 2019). With regard to the full study: The study was a cross-sectional case-control comparison of T cell phenotype and TCR repertoire between antidepressant-free major depressive disorder patients and individually matched non-depressed controls.

On the study overall, not on this receptor specifically: Because of the strict matching and exclusion criteria, the study sample was comparatively small, which limits how generalizable the findings are. For the sequencing comparisons, one-tailed planned tests were applied to only three preselected Vbeta families.

The Qiagen DNeasy Blood and Tissue Kit was used to extract total genomic DNA from the purified CD4+ T cells. Amplification and sequencing of the TCRbeta CDR3 region, as defined according to IMGT, were carried out with immunoSEQ immunosequencing protocols. The paper's data handling went like this. Preprocessing of raw sequence data for PCR and sequencing error correction was performed by the immunoSEQ service. Data were loaded into the immunoSEQ Analyzer and further analyzed with VDJtools v1.0.7. The paired Wilcoxon signed-rank test was applied to assess differences between patients and controls. Imported from immuneACCESS, the table was reduced by TCRdb to in-frame sequences with V and J called. These copies leave out some clones; in studies compared against another copy, an unresolved V gene accounts for under half, and the cause of the remainder is not known. The V and J calls and clone size come from that table; D and trimming were worked out from the DNA. For this sample there are some 21,000 clones; about 89% appear just once. Around 4.9% of the sample lies in the top ten.

A note on this clone: What this receptor recognizes is not known. Base-call qualities are not available, and no considerably larger clone is one nucleotide away.

Each depressed patient was pairwise matched to a non-depressed control for sex, age, current smoking status and body mass index. European descent was reported for all participants. Controls had no current or lifetime mood disorder and scored 5 or less on the Quick Inventory of Depressive Symptoms-Self Report. Major medical conditions, Axis I/II comorbidities, regular medication or illicit drug use, and drinking over 100 g alcohol a week were all grounds for excluding any participant. From each participant, about 30 ml of peripheral blood was collected into EDTA tubes. CD4+ T cells were purified from thawed PBMCs by magnetic negative selection with the BD IMag Human CD4 T Lymphocyte Enrichment Set. Flow cytometry confirmed that the CD4+ enrichment method typically gave roughly 95% purity. TCRbeta sequencing was performed on a subgroup of about 5 case-control pairs selected blind to chemokine receptor expression and flow-cytometric repertoire skewing results. All blood samples were collected in the morning at 8:00 a.m., and PBMCs were isolated by Ficoll-Hypaque gradient centrifugation. PBMCs were cryopreserved by gradual cooling to -80 degrees C and were kept in liquid nitrogen until assay.

Sequencing used CD4+ T cells from PBMCs. This sequence originates from a woman in her thirties in good health.

The sequenced DNA: TGTGCCAGCAGCTTAGATAACTCTGGGGCCAACGTCCTGACTTTC. It codes for CASSLDNSGANVLTF. The sequence joins TRBV11-3 to TRBJ2-6, with no confidently assigned D gene. From cysteine to phenylalanine, the CDR3 is 15 amino acids long. Here the CDR3 DNA is all that survives: 45 bases in frame from base 1. The CDR1 and CDR2 encoded by the germline V gene are SGHNT and YENEEA. V drops 0 bases and J drops 0 bases, leaving 3 bases in between.